Listed here are 11 T cell receptor beta chains from one sample, sequenced in a study of cytomegalovirus exposure and HLA in healthy donors. Primers: 60 Vbeta forward and 13 Jbeta reverse. TCRdb's copy holds only in-frame clones and misses some; the assay was immunoSEQ multiplex PCR. The table has 100,000 or so clones, roughly three quarters seen once. Source material: PBMCs. All receptors come from a man aged 40-49 years in good health and CMV-seronegative.

The chain carries TRBV7-9 and TRBJ2-2; 7 positions agree with TRBD2. CDR3 length equals 16 residues. V was pared by 4 bases and J by 0 bases, with 5 bases of the junction left unmatched. The V gene's germline CDR1 is SEHNR and CDR2 FQNEAQ (reference sequence). Written as DNA, the CDR3 is TGTGCCAGCAGCTCCCTAGCGGAATCGAACACCGGGGAGCTGTTTTTT. Translation: CASSSLAESNTGELFF.

This clone was seen only once. The genes are TRBV4-1 and TRBJ1-5; D is perhaps TRBD1 (5 bases). The CDR3 is made up of 13 amino acids. With 0 bases removed from V and 9 bases from J, the gap between germline ends came to 9 bases. CDR1 is MGHRA and CDR2 is YSYEKL in the germline V gene. The CDR3: CASSQDWGSPQHF. As DNA, the CDR3 is TGCGCCAGCAGCCAAGATTGGGGCTCGCCCCAGCATTTT.

This clone was seen a handful of times. The J gene is TRBJ2-2, the V gene TRBV11-2; the match to TRBD2 covers 15 bases. Germline V gene data show CDR1 as SGHAT and CDR2 as FQNNGV. The CDR3 spans 19 residues. The J segment lost 0 bases and the V segment lost 4 bases, leaving 6 bases of the junction unmatched. In DNA, the CDR3 is TGTGCCAGCAGCTGGCCGGGACTAGCGGGAGGAGCGAACACCGGGGAGCTGTTTTTT. It specifies CASSWPGLAGGANTGELFF.

The chain recombines TRBV5-1 with TRBJ1-3; possibly TRBD1 for D (6 bases). The CDR3 runs to 14 residues. The germline V gene has CDR1 SGHRS and CDR2 YFSETQ. Trimming took off 4 bases at V and 2 bases at J, with 10 bases between the two ends. CDR3 amino acids: CASSPQGPGNTIYF. CDR3 nucleotides: TGCGCCAGCAGCCCTCAGGGGCCTGGAAACACCATATATTTT. The entire variable domain, with the rest obtained from reference TRBV5-1 and TRBJ1-3, is as follows: KAGVTQTPRYLIKTRGQQVTLSCSPISGHRSVSWYQQTPGQGLQFLFEYFSETQRNKGNFPGRFSGRQFSNSRSEMNVSTLELGDSALYLCASSPQGPGNTIYFGEGSWLTVV.

The chain employs TRBV28 and TRBJ2-7, with 7 nucleotides matching TRBD1. The CDR3 covers 15 residues. J was trimmed by 3 bases and V by 2 bases; bases with no gene match: 7. Germline CDR1 and CDR2: MDHEN and SYDVKM. The CDR3 here is CASSLETGNRYEQYF. The CDR3 bases are TGTGCCAGCAGTTTAGAGACAGGGAACCGCTACGAGCAGTACTTC.

Only one count was recorded for this clone. V usage is TRBV18 and J usage is TRBJ1-3; 7 nucleotides match TRBD1. This CDR3 comprises 16 residues. CDR1 is KGHSH, CDR2 LQKENI, per germline. With V trimmed by 3 bases and J by 0 bases, 5 bases remained unmatched. CDR3 amino acids: CASSPLGTDSGNTIYF. The DNA of the CDR3 is TGTGCCAGCTCACCGCTGGGGACAGACTCTGGAAACACCATATATTTT. The entire variable domain, with the rest obtained from reference TRBV18 and TRBJ1-3, is as follows: NAGVMQNPRHLVRRRGQEARLRCSPMKGHSHVYWYRQLPEEGLKFMVYLQKENIIDESGMPKERFSAEFPKEGPSILRIQQVVRGDSAAYFCASSPLGTDSGNTIYFGEGSWLTVV.

V gene TRBV29-1 combines with J gene TRBJ2-7; 8 bases agree with TRBD1. Trimming took 4 bases from V and 4 from J; bases not matched to a gene: 12. Germline loops: CDR1 SQVTM, CDR2 ANQGSEA. The CDR3 has 15 residues. The CDR3 coding sequence is TGCAGCGTTGGGGGGGCAGGGGGCGCGGGGTACGAGCAGTACTTC. Translated, it gives CSVGGAGGAGYEQYF.

This clone was counted a few times. The rearrangement links TRBV9 to TRBJ1-1; a possible D gene is TRBD1 (5 bases). V was cut by 3 bases and J by 10 bases, with 10 bases left in between. Germline V gene sequence: CDR1 SGDLS, CDR2 YYNGEE. This CDR3 region has 11 residues. The CDR3 loop reads CASSAQDGAFF. CDR3 nucleotides: TGTGCCAGCAGCGCACAGGATGGAGCTTTCTTT.

The chain combines TRBV19 with TRBJ2-1, with 9 bases identical to TRBD2. Germline CDR1 and CDR2: LNHDA and SQIVND (reference sequence). With 3 bases clipped from V and 8 bases from J, the junction kept 5 bases outside the gene matches. The CDR3 loop spans 14 amino acids. The CDR3 coding sequence is TGTGCCAGTAGTATGCAGCGGGAGGTCGATGAGCAGTTCTTC. It is translated as CASSMQREVDEQFF.

V gene TRBV5-4 combines with J gene TRBJ2-3, with TRBD2 as a possible D gene (7 bases). The CDR3 runs to 13 residues. Germline V lookup: CDR1 SGHNT, CDR2 YYREEE (reference sequence). V lost 4 bases and J lost 4, with 10 bases in between. This CDR3 is CASSGRGPDTQYF. The CDR3 bases are TGTGCCAGCAGCGGGCGGGGGCCAGATACGCAGTATTTT. Filled out from reference TRBV5-4 and TRBJ2-3, the complete variable domain reads ETGVTQSPTHLIKTRGQQVTLRCSSQSGHNTVSWYQQALGQGPQFIFQYYREEENGRGNFPPRFSGLQFPNYSSELNVNALELDDSALYLCASSGRGPDTQYFGPGTRLTVL.

V usage is TRBV6-5 and J usage is TRBJ2-7; TRBD2 is a possible D gene (6 bases). CDR1 is MNHEY and CDR2 is SVGAGI in the germline V gene. Trimming took off 0 bases at V and 2 bases at J, with 14 bases between the two ends. The CDR3 sequence is 16 residues long. The chain's CDR3 is CASSYSLRRAAYEQYF. The CDR3 coding sequence is TGTGCCAGCAGTTACTCGTTAAGGAGGGCTGCCTACGAGCAGTACTTC.